This T cell receptor (beta chain) was sequenced for a study of blood T cell repertoires in COVID-19. Study information: Some COVID-19 samples were acute and others convalescent; all came from the United States, Italy and Spain.

The CDR3 covers 19 residues. Measured with immunoSEQ multiplex PCR; TCRdb has only the in-frame clones, and not every one. The top ten hold more than 10% of the sample, which has about 80,000 clones, around 79% seen once. Sequenced material: peripheral blood. The receptor comes from a man older than 75 with acute or convalescent COVID-19. The chain couples TRBV21-1 to TRBJ1-2; the table names TRBD1, a call not compared with the DNA. TRBV21-1 is a documented pseudogene. CDR3: CAGSKEGVGQQVANYGYTF. CDR3 coding DNA: TGTGCCGGCAGCAAAGAAGGGGTGGGACAGCAAGTAGCTAACTATGGCTACACCTTC.